The 21 T cell receptor beta chains below all came from one sample that was sequenced in a study of cytomegalovirus exposure and HLA in healthy donors. The PCR used 60 Vbeta and 13 Jbeta primers. TCRdb's copy holds only in-frame clones and misses some; the assay was immunoSEQ multiplex PCR. This sample has fewer than 200,000 clones, with about 90% found just once. Material for sequencing was PBMCs. These receptors were collected from a girl under three years old in good health and CMV-seronegative.

The chain couples TRBV18 to TRBJ1-2, with TRBD1 matching over 7 bases. Germline V gives CDR1 KGHSH, CDR2 LQKENI. The CDR3 is made up of 14 amino acids. Trimming at V came to 3 bases and at J to 6 bases, leaving 7 bases not matched to a gene. Here the CDR3 DNA reads TGTGCCAGCTCACCCCAGACAGGGTCGGATGGCTACACCTTC. It translates to CASSPQTGSDGYTF.

This rearrangement joins TRBV12-5 to TRBJ1-2; 9 nucleotides align to TRBD1. J was trimmed by 7 bases and V by 2 bases; bases with no gene match: 5. Germline V CDR1 and CDR2: LGHNT, FRNRAP. This CDR3 has 14 amino acids. The DNA for the CDR3 is TGTGCTAGTGGTTTGACAGGGGGCGTAAGTGGCTACACCTTC. This translates into CASGLTGGVSGYTF.

The V gene is TRBV2, the J gene TRBJ2-5, with no clear D. The CDR3 covers 13 residues. V lost 0 bases to trimming and J lost 4 bases, with 6 bases between them. Germline V gene lookup returns CDR1 SNHLY and CDR2 FYNNEI. The CDR3 region has the DNA TGTGCCAGCAGTGAAGCGCTAAGAGAGACCCAGTACTTC. This translates into CASSEALRETQYF.

This chain links TRBV7-9 with TRBJ2-5; 12 bases line up with TRBD1. CDR1 is SEHNR and CDR2 is FQNEAQ in the germline V gene (reference sequence). CDR3 length equals 16 residues. The V and J ends lost 4 bases and 4 bases, in that order; junction bases with no gene match: 7. The DNA for the CDR3 is TGTGCCAGCAGCTCCAGGGACAGGGGGCTTGGAGAGACCCAGTACTTC. Translated: CASSSRDRGLGETQYF.

Points on this clone: The junction does not match germline at one end; this may be a read error. The chain couples TRBV19 to TRBJ2-4; tentatively, D is TRBD2 (5 bases). Per germline, CDR1 LNHDA and CDR2 SQIVND (reference sequence). The CDR3 is 14 residues long. For the CDR3, the DNA is TGTGCCAGTAGTATAGAGGGTCTTGGGAGCTCCCAAAACTTC. This translates into CASSIEGLGSSQNF.

This clone was detected once. This sequence joins TRBV18 and TRBJ2-1, with D unclear. The CDR3 runs 12 residues. CDR1 and CDR2 (germline): KGHSH, LQKENI. V was clipped by 3 bases and J by 7 bases, with 7 bases between them. The CDR3 region is CASSPFRNEQFF. In nucleotides, the CDR3 is TGTGCCAGCTCACCCTTTCGGAATGAGCAGTTCTTC.

V is TRBV5-1 and J is TRBJ2-5; maybe TRBD2 (7 bases). Trimming removed 0 bases from V and 4 bases from J, with 13 bases in between. In germline, CDR1 is SGHRS, CDR2 YFSETQ. This CDR3 is built from 15 residues. The CDR3 loop is CASSLAGGFGETQYF. CDR3 coding DNA: TGCGCCAGCAGCTTGGCGGGGGGCTTTGGAGAGACCCAGTACTTC. Based on the CDR3 plus reference TRBV5-1 and TRBJ2-5, the full variable domain is KAGVTQTPRYLIKTRGQQVTLSCSPISGHRSVSWYQQTPGQGLQFLFEYFSETQRNKGNFPGRFSGRQFSNSRSEMNVSTLELGDSALYLCASSLAGGFGETQYFGPGTRLLVL.

V usage is TRBV4-1 and J usage is TRBJ2-3; tentative D call: TRBD2 (5 bases). Germline V lookup: CDR1 MGHRA, CDR2 YSYEKL. The CDR3 is made up of 14 amino acids. V shed 3 bases and J shed 7 bases, with 14 bases lying between them. The CDR3 nucleotides read TGCGCCAGCAGCCAGAGCGGAGCGCCTTATACGCAGTATTTT. Translating it yields CASSQSGAPYTQYF.

The rearrangement joins TRBV7-9 to TRBJ2-3; TRBD2 matches at 11 bases. Germline V gives CDR1 SEHNR, CDR2 FQNEAQ (reference sequence). The CDR3 length is 17 residues. After removal of 3 bases from V and 2 bases from J, the junction contained 7 bases not matched to a gene. The DNA of the CDR3 is TGTGCCAGCAGCTTTAACCTAGCGGGGGGCATCACAGATACGCAGTATTTT. This codes for CASSFNLAGGITDTQYF.

This clone showed up just a few times. This chain connects TRBV27 to TRBJ2-5; 7 bases align to TRBD2. The ends lost 6 bases at V and 1 base at J; junction bases unmatched: 8. CDR1 is MNHEY and CDR2 is SMNVEV in the germline V gene (reference sequence). The CDR3 is made up of 15 amino acids. CDR3 in amino acids: CASSNNGLGQETQYF. The CDR3 DNA sequence: TGTGCCAGCAGCAACAATGGACTAGGCCAAGAGACCCAGTACTTC.

V and J are TRBV6-4 and TRBJ2-3; 10 nucleotides line up with TRBD2. CDR3 length: 16 residues. V dropped 2 bases and J dropped 3; count of bases not matched to a gene: 5. In germline, CDR1 is MRHNA, CDR2 SNTAGT. The CDR3 reads CASSDQAGGPTDTQYF. CDR3 in DNA: TGTGCCAGCAGTGACCAAGCGGGGGGGCCAACAGATACGCAGTATTTT.

The chain joins TRBV30 to TRBJ1-5; a weak D match, TRBD1 (5 bases). CDR1 is GTSNPN, CDR2 SVGIG, per germline (reference sequence). V was clipped by 3 bases and J by 7 bases, with 22 bases between them. The CDR3 has 16 residues. The CDR3 DNA reads TGTGCCTGGAGCTCAGATAGGGGACTTTGGGGGCAGCCCCAGCATTTT. Translation gives CAWSSDRGLWGQPQHF.

The chain links TRBV7-9 to TRBJ2-2; 7 nucleotides line up with TRBD1. This CDR3 is 16 amino acids long. Germline CDR1 and CDR2: SEHNR and FQNEAQ (reference sequence). The ends lost 6 bases at V and 4 bases at J; junction bases unmatched: 11. The CDR3 region has the DNA TGTGCCAGCAGGTCCACAGGGGACCTAGGCACCGGGGAGCTGTTTTTT. As protein: CASRSTGDLGTGELFF.

The chain couples TRBV19 to TRBJ2-7, with D tentatively TRBD2 (6 bases). CDR1 is LNHDA and CDR2 is SQIVND in the germline V gene (reference sequence). The CDR3 covers 13 residues. V lost 7 bases and J lost 5, with 15 bases in between. The CDR3 DNA is TGTGCCAGTAACCACGGACTATTGGACGAGCAGTACTTC. Amino acid sequence: CASNHGLLDEQYF.

The chain carries TRBV19 and TRBJ1-4, with D maybe TRBD1 (6 bases). Germline loops: CDR1 LNHDA, CDR2 SQIVND (reference sequence). Trimming cost V 3 bases and J 6 bases, with 14 bases left between them. The CDR3 is 15 amino acids. The CDR3 loop reads CASSMSDRFDEKLFF. The DNA of the CDR3 is TGTGCCAGTAGTATGTCGGACAGATTTGATGAAAAACTGTTTTTT.

The CDR3 DNA reads TGTGCCAGCAGTGAAGCGGGAGGGCCGATGCTGCAGTTCTTC. Protein sequence: CASSEAGGPMLQFF. The chain couples TRBV6-1 to TRBJ2-1, with TRBD2 matching over 7 bases. CDR1 is MNHNS and CDR2 is SASEGT in the germline V gene. V lost 0 bases and J lost 12; bases outside the gene matches: 8. This CDR3 has 14 amino acids.

This clone was picked up one time. The genes are TRBV9 and TRBJ1-6; no firm D call. Germline-derived CDR1 and CDR2 are SGDLS and YYNGEE. The CDR3 has 16 residues. Trimming pared 0 bases from V and 4 bases from J, leaving 11 bases between. The CDR3 DNA follows: TGTGCCAGCAGCGTAGGGACCGAGGGTTATAATTCACCCCTCCACTTT. Protein: CASSVGTEGYNSPLHF.

This clone came up once. The rearrangement joins TRBV5-6 to TRBJ2-4, with 11 bases fitting TRBD2. Germline CDR1 SGHDT, CDR2 YYEEEE. CDR3 size: 17 residues. Unmatched junction bases numbered 8, after V lost 4 bases and J lost 2 bases. The CDR3 nucleotides are TGTGCCAGCAGCGATATAGCGGGAGGGGGGTCCAAAAACATTCAGTACTTC. This gives the protein CASSDIAGGGSKNIQYF.

The chain uses TRBV7-2 and TRBJ2-7; 7 nucleotides agree with TRBD1. The CDR3 has 15 residues. With 5 bases clipped from V and 6 bases from J, the junction kept 13 bases outside the gene matches. Germline CDR1 reads SGHTA; CDR2 reads FQGNSA. The DNA for the CDR3 is TGTGCCAGCAGCACCCGAGGGACAGACAACTCCGAGCAGTACTTC. It specifies CASSTRGTDNSEQYF.

This chain uses TRBV27 with TRBJ2-1; TRBD2 matches at 7 bases. Looked up from germline, CDR1 is MNHEY and CDR2 is SMNVEV (reference sequence). Losses at the gene ends were 6 bases for V and 2 bases for J; bases not matched to a gene: 4. The CDR3 is made up of 14 amino acids. The DNA for the CDR3 is TGTGCCAGCAGGGGCACTAGCGCCTACAATGAGCAGTTCTTC. The encoded protein is CASRGTSAYNEQFF.

The chain couples TRBV4-3 to TRBJ2-1, with 10 positions matching TRBD2. V was clipped by 0 bases and J by 8 bases; unmatched bases: 13. The germline CDR1 and CDR2 sequences are LGHNA and YSLEER. The CDR3 extends over 18 amino acids. CDR3 coding DNA: TGCGCCAGCAGCCAAGATCGAAGCGGGAGGGCCTGGTTCGATGAGCAGTTCTTC. Amino acids: CASSQDRSGRAWFDEQFF.